This T cell receptor beta chain was sequenced in a study of blood T cell repertoires in COVID-19. In the study overall: Whether acute or convalescent, the COVID-19 samples came from the United States, Italy and Spain. The cDNA or gDNA used as material had been derived from T cells, B-cell-depleted T cells, or PBMCs.

Only in-frame clones appear in the TCRdb table, and some are missing; sequencing was by immunoSEQ multiplex PCR. Altogether 90,000 or so clones are present, less than 75% being singletons, with the ten largest covering approximately 23%. V shed 5 bases, J shed 8 bases, and the junction held 14 bases outside the gene matches. The V gene's germline CDR1 is SGHTA and CDR2 FQGNSA. This CDR3 has 15 amino acids. The TCR comes from a woman between 55 and 75 years old in a cohort sampled during active or convalescent COVID-19. The rearrangement joins TRBV7-2 to TRBJ1-2; 7 bases map to TRBD1. The sample taken for sequencing was peripheral blood. CDR3 nucleotide sequence: TGTGCCAGCAGCACAGGACAGGCCCCCTCGGGCGGCTACACCTTC. The encoded protein is CASSTGQAPSGGYTF.